The 20 T cell receptor beta chains below were found in one sample sequenced in a study of shared clonotypes between healthy human individuals. Repertoires were generated with immunoSEQ multiplex PCR, while TCRdb's copy carries only in-frame clones and drops some. The sample records more than 400,000 clones, around 96% being singletons. Material: naive CD4+ T cells sorted from blood. The subset: CD45RA+ positively selected. These receptors were obtained from a woman younger than 45 in good health.

The genes are TRBV5-1 and TRBJ2-5; TRBD2 is a possible D gene (5 bases). CDR3 length equals 15 residues. Looked up from germline, CDR1 is SGHRS and CDR2 is YFSETQ. The V end lost 3 bases, the J end lost 2 bases, and 14 bases lay between the germline ends. The chain's CDR3 is CASSWGVEIQETQYF. Here the CDR3 DNA reads TGCGCCAGCAGCTGGGGAGTGGAAATACAAGAGACCCAGTACTTC.

The V gene is TRBV5-1, the J gene TRBJ2-2; a possible D gene is TRBD1 (6 bases). The CDR3 has 13 residues. The germline V gene encodes CDR1 SGHRS and CDR2 YFSETQ. V dropped 1 base and J dropped 6 bases, with 7 bases sitting between them. This CDR3 reads CASSLRGSGELFF. CDR3 DNA: TGCGCCAGCAGCTTGAGGGGGTCCGGGGAGCTGTTTTTT.

This chain uses TRBV20-1 with TRBJ2-3; D may be TRBD2 (5 bases). This CDR3 region has 9 residues. V was shortened by 5 bases and J by 11 bases, with 8 bases between the two germline ends. Germline-derived CDR1 and CDR2 are DFQATT and SNEGSKA (reference sequence). This CDR3 is CSASSRQYF. The CDR3 coding sequence is TGCAGTGCTTCTAGCCGGCAGTATTTT.

This chain connects TRBV7-2 to TRBJ2-1; 12 positions match TRBD1. CDR1 is SGHTA, CDR2 FQGNSA, per germline. Trimming at V came to 4 bases and at J to 9 bases, leaving 4 bases not matched to a gene. This CDR3 is built from 14 residues. This CDR3 is CASSSGQGAGEQFF. CDR3 coding DNA: TGTGCCAGCAGCTCGGGACAGGGGGCAGGTGAGCAGTTCTTC.

About this clone: An end of the junction does not agree with germline; a read error may underlie this. V usage is TRBV5-1 and J usage is TRBJ2-1, with D perhaps being TRBD1 or TRBD2 (5 bases each). This CDR3 is built from 16 residues. CDR1 and CDR2 (germline): SGHRS, YFSETQ. CDR3 protein: CAGSFNAGTVYNEQFF. The CDR3 bases are TGCGCCGGCAGCTTTAACGCCGGGACCGTATACAATGAGCAGTTCTTC.

V is TRBV7-9 and J is TRBJ2-7, with TRBD2 matching over 13 bases. This CDR3 region has 16 residues. J was trimmed by 4 bases and V by 5 bases; bases with no gene match: 8. Germline V gives CDR1 SEHNR, CDR2 FQNEAQ (reference sequence). CDR3 in amino acids: CASSPTSGRALYEQYF. The CDR3 DNA follows: TGTGCCAGCAGCCCAACTAGCGGGAGGGCCCTGTACGAGCAGTACTTC.

The chain recombines TRBV20-1 with TRBJ2-1; 9 bases fit TRBD1. The CDR3 is 9 residues long. Germline trimming cut 6 bases from V and 15 bases from J; bases unmatched to any gene: 3. Germline CDR1 and CDR2: DFQATT and SNEGSKA (reference sequence). CDR3 nucleotides: TGCAGTGCGGGACAGGGCCGGTTCTTC. Protein: CSAGQGRFF.

The count of this clone is one. The V call is TRBV27, the J call TRBJ1-6, with D perhaps TRBD1 (5 bases). This CDR3 is built from 15 residues. V was clipped by 5 bases and J by 9 bases, with 17 bases between them. Germline CDR1 reads MNHEY; CDR2 reads SMNVEV (reference sequence). CDR3 DNA: TGTGCCAGCAGTCCCGGGACGGACCCGGGTTCACCCCTCCACTTT. Residues: CASSPGTDPGSPLHF.

As to this clone: Other nucleotide sequences from this sample produce the same CDR3. The chain uses TRBV27 and TRBJ1-2, with no clear D. CDR1 and CDR2 (germline): MNHEY, SMNVEV (reference sequence). The CDR3 has 12 residues. With 2 bases removed from V and 4 bases from J, the gap between germline ends came to 5 bases. The CDR3 is CASSLSGYGYTF. In nucleotides, the CDR3 is TGTGCCAGCAGTTTAAGCGGCTATGGCTACACCTTC.

The chain links TRBV25-1 to TRBJ2-1; D possibly corresponds to TRBD2 (6 bases). The CDR3 contains 16 residues. V was pared by 4 bases and J by 0 bases, with 13 bases between. Germline loops: CDR1 MGHDK, CDR2 SYGVNS. This chain's CDR3 is CASSVEGGISYNEQFF. CDR3 in DNA: TGTGCCAGCAGTGTAGAGGGAGGAATCTCCTACAATGAGCAGTTCTTC.

V usage is TRBV29-1 and J usage is TRBJ2-3; D is undetermined. Germline V gene sequence: CDR1 SQVTM, CDR2 ANQGSEA. The CDR3 runs to 14 residues. Trimming pared 3 bases from V and 0 bases from J, leaving 10 bases between. CDR3: CSVEARLSTDTQYF. CDR3 nucleotide sequence: TGCAGCGTTGAGGCGCGGTTAAGCACAGATACGCAGTATTTT.

The chain couples TRBV13 to TRBJ1-2; a possible D gene is TRBD1 (5 bases). Trimming removed 3 bases at V and 2 bases at J, with 13 bases between. The CDR3 covers 15 residues. Germline V gene lookup returns CDR1 PRHDT and CDR2 FYEKMQ (reference sequence). CDR3 coding DNA: TGTGCCAGCAGCTTTCGGGGCGGACGGAACTATGGCTACACCTTC. It encodes CASSFRGGRNYGYTF.

The chain is built from TRBV29-1 and TRBJ1-1; D perhaps matches TRBD1 (5 bases). The CDR3 totals 13 residues. Germline V gives CDR1 SQVTM, CDR2 ANQGSEA. Trimming cost V 6 bases and J 4 bases, with 15 bases left between them. Here the CDR3 DNA reads TGCAGCGTGGTAGTCTCCGGGGGCACTGAAGCTTTCTTT. Translation: CSVVVSGGTEAFF.

The chain is built from TRBV7-2 and TRBJ1-4; D remains ambiguous. CDR3 size: 15 residues. V lost 5 bases, J lost 3 bases, and 13 bases lay in between. Germline CDR1 is SGHTA and CDR2 is FQGNSA. DNA of the CDR3: TGTGCCAGCAGCCCCCGGCAGTGGGCTAATGAAAAACTGTTTTTT. Translation gives CASSPRQWANEKLFF.

The V call is TRBV6-6, the J call TRBJ2-7, with 7 bases fitting TRBD1. The CDR3 is 13 amino acids. Unmatched junction bases numbered 0, after V lost 4 bases and J lost 0 bases. Germline assignment: CDR1 MNHNY and CDR2 SVGAGI (reference sequence). The CDR3 coding sequence is TGTGCCAGCAGTTGGGACAGCTCCTACGAGCAGTACTTC. Residues: CASSWDSSYEQYF.

The chain has TRBV28 and TRBJ1-4; 9 positions match TRBD1. This CDR3 is built from 14 residues. The germline V gene has CDR1 MDHEN and CDR2 SYDVKM. The J segment lost 8 bases and the V segment lost 6 bases, leaving 7 bases of the junction unmatched. The CDR3 spells CASSRGQGLEKLFF. The DNA of the CDR3 is TGTGCCAGCAGCCGGGGACAGGGTTTGGAAAAACTGTTTTTT.

The chain carries TRBV6-6 and TRBJ2-7; possible D gene TRBD2, 6 bases. The CDR3 runs 15 residues. V was cut by 6 bases and J by 1 base, with 16 bases left in between. Germline lookup yields CDR1 MNHNY and CDR2 SVGAGI (reference sequence). Here the CDR3 DNA reads TGTGCCAGCAGGCCGGGACTTGTAACTTCCTACGAGCAGTACTTC. Protein product: CASRPGLVTSYEQYF.

This rearrangement joins TRBV10-3 to TRBJ2-7; TRBD2 matches 11 bases. The V segment lost 5 bases and the J segment 2 bases; nucleotides outside the gene matches: 5. Germline V CDR1 and CDR2: ENHRY, SYGVKD. The CDR3 is 15 residues long. The CDR3 spells CAISTGLAEAYEQYF. CDR3 bases: TGTGCCATCAGTACGGGACTAGCGGAGGCCTACGAGCAGTACTTC.

This clone was seen once. This chain links TRBV10-3 with TRBJ2-7, with 7 bases identical to TRBD1. The length of the CDR3 is 15 residues. Germline-derived CDR1 and CDR2 are ENHRY and SYGVKD. The trim removed 0 bases at V and 6 bases at J, leaving 8 bases unmatched. CDR3 nucleotide sequence: TGTGCCATCAGTGAGTCACCCCAACGACAGGGCGAGCAGTACTTC. Translating it yields CAISESPQRQGEQYF.

The V gene is TRBV18, the J gene TRBJ2-7; TRBD2 might be the D (6 bases). The CDR3 has 16 amino acids. The V end lost 3 bases, the J end lost 0 bases, and 15 bases lay between the germline ends. CDR1 and CDR2 from the germline V gene are KGHSH and LQKENI. This CDR3 reads CASSPVGGPSSYEQYF. The CDR3 DNA reads TGTGCCAGCTCACCCGTCGGGGGACCTTCCTCCTACGAGCAGTACTTC.